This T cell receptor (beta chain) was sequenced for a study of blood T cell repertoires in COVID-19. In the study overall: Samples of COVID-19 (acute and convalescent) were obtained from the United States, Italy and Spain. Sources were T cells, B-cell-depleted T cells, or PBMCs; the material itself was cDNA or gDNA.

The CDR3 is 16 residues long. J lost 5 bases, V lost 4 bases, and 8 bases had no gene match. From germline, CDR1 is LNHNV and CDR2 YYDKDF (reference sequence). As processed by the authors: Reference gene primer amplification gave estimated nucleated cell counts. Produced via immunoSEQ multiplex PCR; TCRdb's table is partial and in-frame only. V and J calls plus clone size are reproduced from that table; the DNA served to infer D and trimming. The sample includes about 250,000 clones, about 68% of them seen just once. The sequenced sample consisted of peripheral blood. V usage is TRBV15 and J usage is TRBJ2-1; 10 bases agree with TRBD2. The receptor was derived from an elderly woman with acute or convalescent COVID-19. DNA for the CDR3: TGTGCCACCAGCACCGCCGGGACTAGCGTCAACAATGAGCAGTTCTTC. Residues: CATSTAGTSVNNEQFF.